These 5 T cell receptor beta chains came from one sample sequenced in a study of memory CD4+ T cells and cytomegalovirus serostatus. Data came from immunoSEQ multiplex PCR; TCRdb stores just in-frame clones and leaves some out. Found here are about 82,000 clones, approximately 80% of them singletons; the top ten hold around 0.8%. The sort gate was single viable CD3+CD4+CD8-CD45RO+ cells for memory CD4+ T cells. Sequencing input: memory CD4+ T cells from blood. The receptors stem from an adult in good health and CMV-seronegative.

V usage is TRBV7-9 and J usage is TRBJ1-1, with D hard to call. Per germline, CDR1 SEHNR and CDR2 FQNEAQ (reference sequence). The CDR3 has 12 residues. The V end was cut by 4 bases, the J end by 8 bases, with 11 bases between. CDR3 amino acids: CASSSADKEAFF. The CDR3 region has the DNA TGTGCCAGCAGCTCTGCGGATAAAGAAGCTTTCTTT.

This chain joins TRBV6-1 and TRBJ2-7; TRBD2 matches 9 bases. Germline values: CDR1 MNHNS, CDR2 SASEGT. V was clipped by 5 bases and J by 3 bases; unmatched bases: 8. The CDR3 length is 15 residues. As DNA, the CDR3 is TGTGCCAGCAGTCAACCTAGCGGGGTGGTCTACGAGCAGTACTTC. This sequence encodes CASSQPSGVVYEQYF.

The V and J genes are TRBV5-6 and TRBJ1-6, with 7 positions matching TRBD1. The ends lost 5 bases at V and 6 bases at J; junction bases unmatched: 5. This CDR3 region has 14 residues. Germline V gene data show CDR1 as SGHDT and CDR2 as YYEEEE. This chain's CDR3 is CASRTGYRNSPLHF. CDR3 nucleotides: TGTGCCAGCAGGACAGGGTACCGTAATTCACCCCTCCACTTT.

The V call is TRBV6-1, the J call TRBJ2-7, with D unclear. The CDR3 has 13 amino acids. CDR1 is MNHNS, CDR2 SASEGT, per germline. V lost 0 bases to trimming and J lost 7 bases, with 10 bases between them. CDR3: CASSEAVLREQYF. The CDR3 bases are TGTGCCAGCAGTGAAGCGGTTCTGAGGGAGCAGTACTTC.

The rearrangement uses TRBV4-3 and TRBJ1-1; D remains ambiguous. V lost 3 bases to trimming and J lost 4 bases, with 15 bases between them. This CDR3 is 15 amino acids long. CDR1 is LGHNA and CDR2 is YSLEER in the germline V gene. CDR3 bases: TGCGCCAGCAGCCACCGGACGGTAGGTAGCACTGAAGCTTTCTTT. This encodes CASSHRTVGSTEAFF.